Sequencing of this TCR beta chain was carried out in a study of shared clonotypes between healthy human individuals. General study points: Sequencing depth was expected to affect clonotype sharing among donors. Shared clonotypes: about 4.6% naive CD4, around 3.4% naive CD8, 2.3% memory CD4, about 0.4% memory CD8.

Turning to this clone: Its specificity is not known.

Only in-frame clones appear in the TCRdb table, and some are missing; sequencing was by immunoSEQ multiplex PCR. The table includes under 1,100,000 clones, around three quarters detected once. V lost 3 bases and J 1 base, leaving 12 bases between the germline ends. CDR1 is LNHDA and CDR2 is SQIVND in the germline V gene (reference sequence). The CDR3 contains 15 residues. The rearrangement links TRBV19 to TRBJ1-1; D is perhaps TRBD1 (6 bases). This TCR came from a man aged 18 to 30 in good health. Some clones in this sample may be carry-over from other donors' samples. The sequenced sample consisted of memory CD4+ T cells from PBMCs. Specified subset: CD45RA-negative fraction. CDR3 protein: CASSIRGGSNTEAFF. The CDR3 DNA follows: TGTGCCAGTAGTATTAGGGGGGGGTCGAACACTGAAGCTTTCTTT.